A single sample gave rise to the 25 T cell receptor beta chains below, sequenced in a study of CD8+CD57+ T cells in acquired aplastic anemia. By flow cytometry, patients selected for sequencing had shown an expansion of CD8+CD57+ cells. Both TCR beta VDJ combination and CDR3 sequence profiling were carried out. Genomic DNA was the template for this profiling. TCRdb ran MiXCR on the reads and lists one entry per CDR3 protein. The table lists around 200,000 distinct CDR3 sequences, around 47% of them singletons. The source material was sorted CD4+, CD8+, or CD8+CD57+ T cells (not recorded which) from PBMCs. These receptors originate from a human donor with aplastic anemia.

This clonotype is a singleton in its sample. The chain links TRBV5-1 to TRBJ2-7; TRBD1 matches at 7 bases. CDR3 size: 15 residues. V trimming: 0 bases; J trimming: 5 bases; junction bases outside the gene matches: 8. Germline V gene sequence: CDR1 SGHRS, CDR2 YFSETQ. This CDR3 reads CASSLDGTAPDEQYF. CDR3 bases: TGCGCCAGCAGCTTGGACGGGACAGCCCCTGACGAGCAGTACTTC.

The chain is built from TRBV5-1 and TRBJ2-3, with 8 positions matching TRBD2. CDR3 size: 16 residues. From germline, CDR1 is SGHRS and CDR2 YFSETQ. The V and J ends lost 5 bases and 6 bases, in that order; junction bases with no gene match: 14. The CDR3 spells CASSRTLGGGRDTQYF. The CDR3 DNA reads TGCGCCAGCAGTCGAACACTTGGCGGGGGGCGGGATACGCAGTATTTT.

Regarding this clonotype: A much larger clone sits a single nucleotide away, making a read error possible. The chain uses TRBV5-1 and TRBJ2-1; TRBD2 matches at 11 bases. The ends lost 4 bases at V and 8 bases at J; junction bases unmatched: 8. The length of the CDR3 is 15 residues. CDR1 and CDR2 (germline): SGHRS, YFSETQ. The CDR3 reads CASSPKTSGNDEQFF. The CDR3 coding sequence is TGCGCCAGCAGCCCAAAGACTAGCGGGAATGATGAGCAGTTCTTC.

The J gene is TRBJ2-3, the V gene TRBV11-1; 8 bases are a match to TRBD2. The CDR3 consists of 14 residues. J lost 4 bases, V lost 2 bases, and 2 bases had no gene match. Looked up from germline, CDR1 is SGHAT and CDR2 is FQDESV (reference sequence). As DNA, the CDR3 is TGTGCCAGCAGCTTAAACGGGGGGGCAGATACGCAGTATTTT. It codes for CASSLNGGADTQYF.

The chain carries TRBV24-1 and TRBJ2-5, with D perhaps TRBD1 or TRBD2 (5 bases each). CDR3 size: 13 residues. CDR1 KGHDR and CDR2 SFDVKD come from the germline V gene. Trimming took off 0 bases at V and 5 bases at J, with 6 bases between the two ends. The CDR3: CATSDLRGETQYF. The CDR3, as DNA: TGTGCCACCAGTGATTTGCGGGGCGAGACCCAGTACTTC.

This clonotype was observed a few times. The J gene is TRBJ2-5, the V gene TRBV24-1, with TRBD1 identical over 7 bases. The CDR3 has 13 residues. In germline, CDR1 is KGHDR, CDR2 SFDVKD. V shed 6 bases and J 4 bases; nucleotides not matched to a gene: 4. The CDR3 here is CATSTGVGETQYF. The CDR3, as DNA: TGTGCCACCAGTACAGGGGTGGGAGAGACCCAGTACTTC.

This rearrangement joins TRBV20-1 to TRBJ1-2; the D gene is possibly TRBD1 (6 bases). Trimming left V 8 bases short and J 2 bases short, with 21 bases between. CDR1 and CDR2 (germline): DFQATT, SNEGSKA (reference sequence). The CDR3 covers 15 residues. CDR3 in DNA: TGCAGTCCGTGGGACCCCCTTGGGGGCAACTATGGCTACACCTTC. As protein: CSPWDPLGGNYGYTF.

The V gene is TRBV20-1, the J gene TRBJ1-5; 9 nucleotides match TRBD1. CDR1 and CDR2 (germline): DFQATT, SNEGSKA (reference sequence). The CDR3 is made up of 11 amino acids. Unmatched junction bases numbered 4, after V lost 7 bases and J lost 9 bases. This chain's CDR3 is CSGQGDRPQHF. Written as DNA, the CDR3 is TGCAGTGGACAGGGGGATCGGCCCCAGCATTTT.

V is TRBV2 and J is TRBJ2-1; unclear D gene. Germline CDR1 is SNHLY and CDR2 is FYNNEI. Trimming removed 4 bases from V and 4 bases from J, with 5 bases in between. The CDR3 loop spans 12 amino acids. CDR3 region: CASSGEYNEQFF. CDR3 sequence (DNA): TGTGCCAGCAGTGGTGAATACAATGAGCAGTTCTTC.

V usage is TRBV24-1 and J usage is TRBJ2-1; 10 nucleotides align to TRBD2. The CDR3 covers 17 residues. V was clipped by 2 bases and J by 8 bases; unmatched bases: 11. Germline loops: CDR1 KGHDR, CDR2 SFDVKD. The CDR3 region is CATSDSPRAGGPHEQFF. In nucleotides, the CDR3 is TGTGCCACCAGTGATTCCCCTAGAGCGGGGGGGCCCCATGAGCAGTTCTTC.

On this clonotype itself: This may be a read error, as it is one base from a much larger clone. The chain couples TRBV6-1 to TRBJ2-7; TRBD1 or TRBD2 may be the D gene (5 bases each). The CDR3 covers 15 residues. Germline assignment: CDR1 MNHNS and CDR2 SASEGT. Deletions cut 6 bases from V and 2 bases from J, with 17 bases between. The CDR3 loop is CASSSTLGTAYEQYF. DNA of the CDR3: TGTGCCAGCAGCTCTACTCTCGGGACCGCCTACGAGCAGTACTTC.

As concerns this clonotype: Being one base from a much bigger clone, this may be a read error. This chain connects TRBV5-1 to TRBJ1-5, with D perhaps TRBD1 (5 bases). There are 16 residues in the CDR3. Germline V lookup: CDR1 SGHRS, CDR2 YFSETQ. CDR3 protein: CASSLRPGPTNQPPHF. Written as DNA, the CDR3 is TGCGCCAGCAGCTTGAGGCCAGGGCCGACCAATCAGCCCCCGCATTTT.

This clonotype was observed many times. The chain couples TRBV18 to TRBJ2-7; D is unresolved. The V end lost 3 bases, the J end lost 4 bases, and 10 bases lay between the germline ends. Germline loops: CDR1 KGHSH, CDR2 LQKENI. The length of the CDR3 is 13 residues. In DNA, the CDR3 is TGTGCCAGCTCACCCACCCTAAGTTACGAGCAGTACTTC. Encoded protein: CASSPTLSYEQYF.

The chain is built from TRBV15 and TRBJ1-1, with D perhaps matching TRBD1 (5 bases). The CDR3 runs 15 residues. Germline V gene lookup returns CDR1 LNHNV and CDR2 YYDKDF (reference sequence). Between the trimmed V and J ends, which lost 0 bases and 1 base, there was a span of 9 bases. CDR3 amino acids: CATSREEDKNTEAFF. CDR3 coding DNA: TGTGCCACCAGCAGAGAGGAGGACAAGAACACTGAAGCTTTCTTT.

The chain's CDR3 is CASSGANSGVGNQPQHF. DNA for the CDR3: TGTGCCAGCAGTGGGGCCAATTCCGGTGTTGGCAATCAGCCCCAGCATTTT. The chain is built from TRBV25-1 and TRBJ1-5; D gene unclear. The CDR3 loop spans 17 amino acids. CDR1 MGHDK and CDR2 SYGVNS come from the germline V gene. Trimming pared 4 bases from V and 2 bases from J, leaving 18 bases between.

The chain links TRBV7-9 to TRBJ1-1, with D possibly being TRBD1 (5 bases). The length of the CDR3 is 14 residues. V dropped 5 bases and J dropped 4 bases, with 14 bases sitting between them. Per the germline V gene, CDR1 is SEHNR and CDR2 is FQNEAQ (reference sequence). For the CDR3, the DNA is TGTGCCAGCAGCACAGAAGGGGTCGGCACTGAAGCTTTCTTT. Protein product: CASSTEGVGTEAFF.

This clonotype was observed many times. The chain has TRBV12-3 or TRBV12-4 and TRBJ1-3, with 8 bases identical to TRBD1. With V trimmed by 4 bases and J by 0 bases, 2 bases remained unmatched. This CDR3 has 15 amino acids. Here the CDR3 DNA reads TGTGCCAGCAGTTCGGACAGGGTCTCTGGAAACACCATATATTTT. Translation: CASSSDRVSGNTIYF.

Comment on this clonotype: A much larger clonotype is one base distant, so this may be a read error. The rearrangement joins TRBV6-6 to TRBJ1-4; D perhaps matches TRBD1 (5 bases). The germline CDR1 and CDR2 sequences are MNHNY and SVGAGI (reference sequence). The CDR3 runs to 13 residues. CDR3 residues: CASIGREGEKLLF. CDR3 in DNA: TGTGCCAGCATCGGCAGGGAGGGAGAAAAACTGCTTTTT.

Note on this clonotype: A much larger clone sits a single nucleotide away, making a read error possible. The V call is TRBV12-5, the J call TRBJ1-2, with 7 bases aligning to TRBD1. V lost 4 bases, J lost 6 bases, and 11 bases stayed unmatched. Per the germline V gene, CDR1 is LGHNT and CDR2 is FRNRAP. The CDR3 is made up of 15 amino acids. The CDR3 nucleotides read TGTGCTAGTGGTTCGGGGCCACAGGGGTCCCATGGCTACACCTTC. Amino acids: CASGSGPQGSHGYTF.

The DNA for the CDR3 is TGTGCCGTCCGCGGACAGGGGACCGAGCAGTACTTC. This encodes CAVRGQGTEQYF. This chain joins TRBV2 and TRBJ2-7, with TRBD1 identical over 9 bases. Germline CDR1 SNHLY, CDR2 FYNNEI. The CDR3 is 12 amino acids. With V trimmed by 11 bases and J by 6 bases, 8 bases remained unmatched.

This chain links TRBV19 with TRBJ1-5; the match to TRBD1 covers 7 bases. The CDR3 length is 14 residues. The germline CDR1 and CDR2 sequences are LNHDA and SQIVND (reference sequence). The V gene end was trimmed by 7 bases and the J gene end by 1 base; junction bases not matched to a gene: 4. In DNA, the CDR3 is TGTGCCAGTACCACACAGGGGAGCAATCAGCCCCAGCATTTT. It translates to CASTTQGSNQPQHF.

The genes are TRBV24-1 and TRBJ1-2; D unclear. CDR3 size: 11 residues. CDR1 and CDR2 (germline): KGHDR, SFDVKD. The V end lost 11 bases, the J end lost 8 bases, and 14 bases lay between the germline ends. The CDR3 nucleotides read TGTGCCATCGGGCAGAATGGCGGCTACACCTTC. Residues: CAIGQNGGYTF.

This chain uses TRBV6-4 with TRBJ2-1; D is possibly TRBD2 (7 bases). The V end lost 2 bases, the J end lost 5 bases, and 13 bases lay between the germline ends. The CDR3 is made up of 15 amino acids. The germline gives CDR1 MRHNA, CDR2 SNTAGT. The CDR3 region is CASSDEEGGNNEQFF. CDR3 coding DNA: TGTGCCAGCAGTGACGAGGAGGGGGGGAACAATGAGCAGTTCTTC.

About this clonotype itself: Just one base apart from a much larger clone, this may be a read error. The chain joins TRBV10-3 to TRBJ1-5; 12 nucleotides align to TRBD1. Germline assignment: CDR1 ENHRY and CDR2 SYGVKD. The J segment lost 1 base and the V segment lost 6 bases, leaving 7 bases of the junction unmatched. The CDR3 extends over 17 amino acids. The CDR3 reads CAISTGTGGSSNQPQHF. The DNA for the CDR3 is TGTGCCATCAGCACCGGGACAGGGGGCTCGAGCAATCAGCCCCAGCATTTT.

This chain links TRBV2 with TRBJ2-3, with a possible D match to TRBD2 (6 bases). Germline V gene lookup returns CDR1 SNHLY and CDR2 FYNNEI. This CDR3 comprises 14 residues. V was shortened by 3 bases and J by 6 bases, with 13 bases between the two germline ends. CDR3 protein: CASSETGVFDTQYF. CDR3 nucleotides: TGTGCCAGCAGTGAGACGGGAGTGTTTGATACGCAGTATTTT.